The clone carrying this T cell receptor beta chain occurred a few times. Antigen specificity is unknown. CDR3 size: 16 residues. The germline gives CDR1 MDHEN, CDR2 SYDVKM. V was clipped by 5 bases and J by 4 bases; unmatched bases: 13. Staff drew around 10 milliliters of peripheral blood from each donor. It was with a sample-barcoded 5' primer and a J-beta primer mix that a second PCR of about 7 to 12 cycles was run. Each cDNA molecule was tagged by a template-switch adaptor that had 12 random nucleotides. Using its own MiXCR run on the 5' RACE reads, TCRdb lists one record per CDR3 protein. The sample has about 670,000 distinct CDR3 sequences, 40% to 45% seen once. The source of the sample is a study of blood T cells in healthy people across ages. Study observations and caveats: There were more naive CD4+ cells and higher diversity in long-lived donors than in aged donors. Age advanced and TCR beta diversity per million T cells fell, roughly linearly.

The clonotype was recovered from an elderly man in good health. The chain has TRBV28 and TRBJ1-2; 7 bases align to TRBD1. The sequenced sample consisted of blood. The CDR3 nucleotides read TGTGCCAGCAGTACCCGACAGGGCTCGGTCCCCTATGGCTACACCTTC. It translates to CASSTRQGSVPYGYTF.